The next 31 T cell receptor beta chains were all read from a single sample in a study of T cells in Graves' hyperthyroidism and ophthalmopathy. From RNA transcripts, TCR beta CDR3 regions were amplified. Carried out on the TCR CDR3, a first-round RT-PCR used the HTBI primer set. TCRdb re-derived calls from the multiplex PCR reads in MiXCR, one entry per CDR3 protein. The repertoire holds 250,000 to 300,000 distinct CDR3 sequences, with roughly 15% as singletons. The sample consisted of blood. The receptors come from a woman in her 50s with Graves' hyperthyroidism that later progressed to Graves' ophthalmopathy.

In its sample, this clonotype was seen many times. This sequence joins TRBV12-3 or TRBV12-4 and TRBJ1-6, with 9 bases matching TRBD1. CDR3 length: 16 amino acids. V was pared by 6 bases and J by 9 bases, with 12 bases of the junction left unmatched. The CDR3, as DNA: TGTGCCAGCAGCTCTGGCCCGGACAGGGGAGGTTCACCCCTCCACTTT. This sequence encodes CASSSGPDRGGSPLHF.

This clonotype has a count of ten or more. The rearrangement links TRBV12-3 or TRBV12-4 to TRBJ2-7, with D uncertain. Trimming shortened V by 6 bases and J by 1 base, and 16 bases separated the two germline ends. This CDR3 spans 15 amino acids. This CDR3 is CASRPRAHHSYEQYF. The CDR3 region has the DNA TGTGCCAGCAGACCCCGGGCCCACCATTCCTACGAGCAGTACTTC.

This clonotype was detected a few times. V is TRBV6-2 or TRBV6-3 and J is TRBJ1-6; D is undetermined. CDR1 and CDR2 from the germline V gene are MNHEY and SVGEGT. The V end was cut by 5 bases, the J end by 6 bases, with 5 bases between. CDR3 length: 12 residues. The CDR3, as DNA: TGTGCCAGCAGTGACGGTAATTCACCCCTCCACTTT. Amino acid sequence: CASSDGNSPLHF.

This clonotype was found many times. The chain combines TRBV20-1 with TRBJ1-6; D uncertain. The CDR3 length is 14 residues. V was trimmed by 0 bases and J by 7 bases, leaving 10 bases between them. Looked up from germline, CDR1 is DFQATT and CDR2 is SNEGSKA (reference sequence). CDR3 in amino acids: CSARDLSSNSPLHF. The CDR3 DNA reads as TGCAGTGCTAGAGATCTCAGCAGCAATTCACCCCTCCACTTT.

The CDR3 coding sequence is TGCAGTGCCCCCCCCGCTAGCGGGACCTACGAGCAGTACTTC. Translation: CSAPPASGTYEQYF. This chain connects TRBV20-1 to TRBJ2-7, with TRBD2 identical over 9 bases. J was trimmed by 2 bases and V by 6 bases; bases with no gene match: 8. In germline, CDR1 is DFQATT, CDR2 SNEGSKA (reference sequence). CDR3 length: 14 amino acids.

This clonotype was seen ten or more times. This chain's CDR3 is CSVSRMDAGDSYTF. CDR3 DNA sequence: TGCAGCGTTAGTCGGATGGACGCCGGTGATAGCTACACCTTC. J is TRBJ1-2 and V is TRBV29-1; D is uncertain. Germline CDR1 and CDR2: SQVTM and ANQGSEA. This CDR3 has 14 amino acids. V lost 5 bases to trimming and J lost 9 bases, with 22 bases between them.

In this sample, this clonotype turned up many times. The genes are TRBV20-1 and TRBJ2-3; D possibly uses TRBD1 or TRBD2 (6 bases each). The CDR3 is made up of 13 amino acids. Germline assignment: CDR1 DFQATT and CDR2 SNEGSKA (reference sequence). DNA of the CDR3: TGCTCAACTGTCTCGGGGGCAGGGGATACGCAGTATTTT. This translates into CSTVSGAGDTQYF.

This clonotype showed up many times. This chain connects TRBV18 to TRBJ2-5; D unresolved. The CDR3 totals 15 residues. CDR1 and CDR2 (germline): KGHSH, LQKENI. The germline V and J ends were trimmed by 2 bases and 5 bases, with 15 bases remaining between them. Here the CDR3 DNA reads TGTGCCAGCTCACCAAGGGTGAATGTTGCGGAGACCCAGTACTTC. Translated: CASSPRVNVAETQYF.

At least ten counts were recorded for this clonotype. This chain links TRBV20-1 with TRBJ1-5; a weak D match, TRBD1 (5 bases). The CDR3 runs to 18 residues. The germline CDR1 and CDR2 sequences are DFQATT and SNEGSKA (reference sequence). V lost 0 bases and J 0 bases, leaving 18 bases between the germline ends. DNA of the CDR3: TGCAGTGCTAGAGAGCTGGAGGACACCTCCTTTAGCAATCAGCCCCAGCATTTT. Translating gives CSARELEDTSFSNQPQHF.

There are a few counts of this clonotype. The chain uses TRBV3-1 and TRBJ2-5; 8 bases line up with TRBD2. The CDR3 has 16 amino acids. The junction had 10 bases not matched to a gene; V was cut back by 0 bases and J by 7 bases. Germline V lookup: CDR1 LGHDT, CDR2 YNNKEL (reference sequence). CDR3 coding DNA: TGTGCCAGCAGCCAAGAAGGCGGGAGGAGCGGCGGGACCCAGTACTTC. It translates to CASSQEGGRSGGTQYF.

This clonotype was detected many times. The V and J genes are TRBV29-1 and TRBJ2-1, with 7 positions matching TRBD2. Germline V gene lookup returns CDR1 SQVTM and CDR2 ANQGSEA. V was clipped by 7 bases and J by 0 bases; unmatched bases: 6. The CDR3 length is 14 residues. The CDR3 is CSGKLASSYNEQFF. CDR3 DNA: TGCAGCGGGAAACTAGCGAGCTCCTACAATGAGCAGTTCTTC.

This clonotype showed up many times. This rearrangement joins TRBV7-2 to TRBJ2-2, with D unclear. CDR3 length: 13 residues. V was trimmed by 6 bases and J by 4 bases, leaving 9 bases between them. The germline gives CDR1 SGHTA, CDR2 FQGNSA. In nucleotides, the CDR3 is TGTGCCAGCAGTTTTGCTGGCACCGGGGAGCTGTTTTTT. Translation gives CASSFAGTGELFF.

There are many counts of this clonotype. This chain uses TRBV7-8 with TRBJ2-4; D perhaps matches TRBD1 (5 bases). Trimming removed 1 base from V and 8 bases from J, with 12 bases in between. The CDR3 has 14 residues. Per germline, CDR1 SGHVS and CDR2 FQNEAQ. The CDR3 region is CASSLGAGIYIQYF. The CDR3 region has the DNA TGTGCCAGCAGCTTAGGCGCAGGGATATACATTCAGTACTTC.

This clonotype was observed many times. The V and J genes are TRBV9 and TRBJ2-7, with D possibly being TRBD2 (5 bases). V was clipped by 0 bases and J by 0 bases, with 10 bases between them. The germline gives CDR1 SGDLS, CDR2 YYNGEE. The CDR3 is 15 residues long. The CDR3 DNA follows: TGTGCCAGCAGCGTAGAAGCGGCCTTCTCCTACGAGCAGTACTTC. Translated: CASSVEAAFSYEQYF.

This clonotype was seen many times. The rearrangement links TRBV7-3 to TRBJ2-5; the match to TRBD2 covers 8 bases. Looked up from germline, CDR1 is SGHTA and CDR2 is FQGTGA. V was clipped by 0 bases and J by 4 bases; unmatched bases: 7. The CDR3 covers 16 residues. The CDR3 is CASSLTGAGEIETQYF. For the CDR3, the DNA is TGTGCCAGCAGCTTAACTGGAGCGGGAGAAATAGAGACCCAGTACTTC. Full variable domain (rest looked up from reference TRBV7-3 and TRBJ2-5): GAGVSQTPSNKVTEKGKYVELRCDPISGHTALYWYRQSLGQGPEFLIYFQGTGAADDSGLPNDRFFAVRPEGSVSTLKIQRTERGDSAVYLCASSLTGAGEIETQYFGPGTRLLVL.

This clonotype was seen many times. This chain connects TRBV12-3 or TRBV12-4 to TRBJ2-7, with no clear D. This CDR3 region has 13 residues. V was trimmed by 6 bases and J by 0 bases, leaving 9 bases between them. In DNA form, the CDR3 reads TGTGCCAGCAGAGGACCGAGCTCCTACGAGCAGTACTTC. Encoded protein: CASRGPSSYEQYF.

This clonotype was counted ten times or more. V is TRBV6-1 and J is TRBJ1-1; no definite D call. This CDR3 spans 14 amino acids. The V end was cut by 5 bases, the J end by 1 base, with 11 bases between. Germline CDR1 and CDR2: MNHNS and SASEGT. The CDR3 sequence: CASSYQGRNTEAFF. The CDR3 DNA follows: TGTGCCAGCAGTTACCAAGGACGGAACACTGAAGCTTTCTTT.

The chain employs TRBV5-1 and TRBJ1-6; no firm D call. V lost 1 base to trimming and J lost 7 bases, with 12 bases between them. Germline V gene lookup returns CDR1 SGHRS and CDR2 YFSETQ. The CDR3 sequence is 15 residues long. The CDR3 is CASSLQGPGNSPLHF. CDR3 bases: TGCGCCAGCAGCTTGCAAGGGCCGGGGAATTCACCCCTCCACTTT. The full variable domain, in which reference TRBV5-1 and TRBJ1-6 provide the parts outside the CDR3, is KAGVTQTPRYLIKTRGQQVTLSCSPISGHRSVSWYQQTPGQGLQFLFEYFSETQRNKGNFPGRFSGRQFSNSRSEMNVSTLELGDSALYLCASSLQGPGNSPLHFGNGTRLTVT.

V gene TRBV3-1 combines with J gene TRBJ1-2; D gene uncertain. The V gene lost 1 base and the J gene lost 4 bases, with 19 bases spanning the gap. The germline V gene encodes CDR1 LGHDT and CDR2 YNNKEL (reference sequence). The CDR3 loop spans 17 amino acids. CDR3 in DNA: TGTGCCAGCAGCCAAGGTACGCAACGGAGGGCAGTCTATGGCTACACCTTC. This translates into CASSQGTQRRAVYGYTF.

The chain employs TRBV4-1 and TRBJ2-7; 7 bases are a match to TRBD1. V lost 0 bases and J lost 7; bases outside the gene matches: 9. Germline V lookup: CDR1 MGHRA, CDR2 YSYEKL. CDR3 length equals 15 residues. The CDR3 region has the DNA TGCGCCAGCAGCCAAGATGTAAGACAGGGAAGGGAGCAGTACTTC. It yields the protein CASSQDVRQGREQYF.

This clonotype has more than one count but fewer than ten. The J gene is TRBJ1-5, the V gene TRBV25-1; no definite D call. The V gene lost 5 bases and the J gene lost 3 bases, with 11 bases spanning the gap. Germline V gene sequence: CDR1 MGHDK, CDR2 SYGVNS. The CDR3 length is 14 residues. The CDR3 loop reads CASSQIQHNQPQHF. CDR3 coding DNA: TGTGCCAGCAGTCAGATCCAGCACAATCAGCCCCAGCATTTT.

At least ten counts were recorded for this clonotype. The chain employs TRBV2 and TRBJ1-4; 7 bases are a match to TRBD1. This CDR3 is built from 16 residues. With 4 bases clipped from V and 8 bases from J, the junction kept 13 bases outside the gene matches. The V gene's germline CDR1 is SNHLY and CDR2 FYNNEI. The DNA for the CDR3 is TGTGCCAGCAGTGTAAATTGGAAGGGGGCTGGAGAAAAACTGTTTTTT. Its translation: CASSVNWKGAGEKLFF.

V and J are TRBV3-1 and TRBJ1-2; 9 nucleotides align to TRBD1. The CDR3 spans 15 residues. Germline V gene sequence: CDR1 LGHDT, CDR2 YNNKEL (reference sequence). The junction had 9 bases not matched to a gene; V was cut back by 6 bases and J by 4 bases. In DNA, the CDR3 is TGTGCCAGCAGATCAGCCTCGGGACAGGGCTATGGCTACACCTTC. It translates to CASRSASGQGYGYTF.

This clonotype was observed at least ten times. The DNA for the CDR3 is TGCGCCAGCAGCTGGGGGGCGGCGAACACCGGGGAGCTGTTTTTT. This sequence encodes CASSWGAANTGELFF. The V gene is TRBV5-1, the J gene TRBJ2-2; D is possibly TRBD1 or TRBD2 (6 bases each). Deletions cut 3 bases from V and 0 bases from J, with 9 bases between. This CDR3 has 15 amino acids. Germline V gives CDR1 SGHRS, CDR2 YFSETQ.

Many counts were recorded for this clonotype. V is TRBV5-1 and J is TRBJ2-1; D is unresolved. The V end lost 4 bases, the J end lost 7 bases, and 9 bases lay between the germline ends. Germline V lookup: CDR1 SGHRS, CDR2 YFSETQ. The CDR3 runs 12 residues. The CDR3 here is CASSPAGNEQFF. CDR3 sequence (DNA): TGCGCCAGCAGCCCCGCCGGAAATGAGCAGTTCTTC.

This clonotype was seen many times. The rearrangement uses TRBV30 and TRBJ2-7; D unresolved. The CDR3 spans 14 residues. CDR1 is GTSNPN and CDR2 is SVGIG in the germline V gene (reference sequence). Trimming cost V 2 bases and J 3 bases, with 14 bases left between them. The CDR3 coding sequence is TGTGCCTGGAGTCCCCAGGACCCTGTCTACGAGCAGTACTTC. Protein sequence: CAWSPQDPVYEQYF.

This clonotype was seen many times. The rearrangement links TRBV6-2 or TRBV6-3 to TRBJ1-2; D is undetermined. The CDR3 totals 11 residues. V was clipped by 6 bases and J by 11 bases, with 13 bases between them. Germline values: CDR1 MNHEY, CDR2 SVGEGT. This CDR3 reads CASSLFPGYTF. Here the CDR3 DNA reads TGTGCCAGCAGCCTTTTCCCGGGATACACCTTC.

In this sample, this clonotype turned up many times. This chain uses TRBV7-3 with TRBJ2-1; the D is unclear. The germline V and J ends were trimmed by 1 base and 7 bases, with 23 bases remaining between them. This CDR3 has 18 residues. The germline CDR1 and CDR2 sequences are SGHTA and FQGTGA. The CDR3 nucleotides are TGTGCCAGCAGCTTAAAAACGGCGACCACCCTAAGTAGTAATGAGCAGTTCTTC. This gives the protein CASSLKTATTLSSNEQFF.

The chain links TRBV28 to TRBJ2-1; a weak D match, TRBD1 (6 bases). V was clipped by 11 bases and J by 9 bases, with 17 bases between them. The CDR3 is 12 amino acids. Per the germline V gene, CDR1 is MDHEN and CDR2 is SYDVKM. In DNA, the CDR3 is TGTGCCCACGGCACAGGGCTCCTTGAGCAGTTCTTC. It is translated as CAHGTGLLEQFF.

This clonotype was detected ten times or more. The genes are TRBV5-1 and TRBJ2-7, with 7 bases lining up with TRBD2. Germline trimming cut 3 bases from V and 7 bases from J; bases unmatched to any gene: 4. Germline CDR1 SGHRS, CDR2 YFSETQ. The CDR3 has 12 amino acids. CDR3 protein: CASSYGLEEQYF. DNA for the CDR3: TGCGCCAGCAGCTATGGACTAGAGGAGCAGTACTTC.

This clonotype showed up many times. The chain uses TRBV28 and TRBJ1-6; D uncertain. The CDR3 runs to 16 residues. CDR1 MDHEN and CDR2 SYDVKM come from the germline V gene. The V gene lost 1 base and the J gene lost 0 bases, with 7 bases spanning the gap. In DNA form, the CDR3 reads TGTGCCAGCAGTTTATTGACGGCCTCCTATAATTCACCCCTCCACTTT. It translates to CASSLLTASYNSPLHF.